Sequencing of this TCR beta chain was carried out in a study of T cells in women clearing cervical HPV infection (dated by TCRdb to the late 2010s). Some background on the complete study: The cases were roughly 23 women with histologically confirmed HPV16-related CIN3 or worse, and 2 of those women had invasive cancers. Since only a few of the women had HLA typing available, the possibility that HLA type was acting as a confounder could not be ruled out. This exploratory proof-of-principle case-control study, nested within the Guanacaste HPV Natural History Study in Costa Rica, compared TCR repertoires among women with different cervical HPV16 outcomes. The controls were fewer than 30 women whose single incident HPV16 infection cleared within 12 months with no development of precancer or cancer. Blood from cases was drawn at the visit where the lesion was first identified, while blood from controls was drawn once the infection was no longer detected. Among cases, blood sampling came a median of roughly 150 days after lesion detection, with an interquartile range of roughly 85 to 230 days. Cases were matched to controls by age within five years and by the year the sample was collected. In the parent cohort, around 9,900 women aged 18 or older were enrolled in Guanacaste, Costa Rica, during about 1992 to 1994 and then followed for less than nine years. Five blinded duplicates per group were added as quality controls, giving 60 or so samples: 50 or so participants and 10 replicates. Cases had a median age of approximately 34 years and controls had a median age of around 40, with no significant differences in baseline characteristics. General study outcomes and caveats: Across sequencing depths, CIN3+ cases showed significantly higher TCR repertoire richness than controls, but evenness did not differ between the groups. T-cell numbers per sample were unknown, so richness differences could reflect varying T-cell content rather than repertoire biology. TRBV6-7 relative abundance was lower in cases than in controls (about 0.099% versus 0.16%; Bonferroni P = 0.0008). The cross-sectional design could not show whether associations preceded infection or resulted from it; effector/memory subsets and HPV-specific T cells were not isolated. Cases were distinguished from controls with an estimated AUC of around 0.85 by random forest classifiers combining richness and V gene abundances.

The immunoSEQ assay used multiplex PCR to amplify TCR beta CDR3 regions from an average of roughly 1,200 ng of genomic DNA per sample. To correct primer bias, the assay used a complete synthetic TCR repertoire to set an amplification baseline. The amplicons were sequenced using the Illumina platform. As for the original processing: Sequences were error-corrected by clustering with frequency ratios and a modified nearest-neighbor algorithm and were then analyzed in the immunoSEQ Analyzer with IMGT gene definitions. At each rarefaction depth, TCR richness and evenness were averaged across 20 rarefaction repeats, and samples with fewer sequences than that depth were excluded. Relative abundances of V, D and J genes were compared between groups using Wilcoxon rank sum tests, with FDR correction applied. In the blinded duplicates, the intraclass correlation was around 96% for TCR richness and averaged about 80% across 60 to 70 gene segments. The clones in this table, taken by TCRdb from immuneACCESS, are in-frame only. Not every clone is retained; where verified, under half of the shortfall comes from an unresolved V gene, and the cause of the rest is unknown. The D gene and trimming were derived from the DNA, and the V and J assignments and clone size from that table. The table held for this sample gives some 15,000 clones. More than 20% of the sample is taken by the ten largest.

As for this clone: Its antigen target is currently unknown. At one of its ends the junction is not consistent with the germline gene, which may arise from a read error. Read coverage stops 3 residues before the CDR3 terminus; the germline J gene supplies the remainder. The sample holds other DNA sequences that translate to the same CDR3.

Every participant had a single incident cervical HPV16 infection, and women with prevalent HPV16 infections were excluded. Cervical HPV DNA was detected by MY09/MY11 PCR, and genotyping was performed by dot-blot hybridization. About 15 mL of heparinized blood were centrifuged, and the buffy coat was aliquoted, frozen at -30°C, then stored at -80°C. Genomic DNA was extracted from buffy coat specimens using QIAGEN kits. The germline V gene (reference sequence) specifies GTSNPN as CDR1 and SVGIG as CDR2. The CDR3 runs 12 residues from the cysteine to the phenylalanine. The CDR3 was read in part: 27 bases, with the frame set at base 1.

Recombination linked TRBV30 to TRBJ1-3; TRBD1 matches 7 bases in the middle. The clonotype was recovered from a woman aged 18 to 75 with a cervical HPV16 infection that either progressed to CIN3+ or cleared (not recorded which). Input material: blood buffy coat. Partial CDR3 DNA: TGTGCCGGGACAGACTCTGGAAACACT. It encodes CAGTDSGNT. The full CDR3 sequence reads CAGTDSGNTIYF.